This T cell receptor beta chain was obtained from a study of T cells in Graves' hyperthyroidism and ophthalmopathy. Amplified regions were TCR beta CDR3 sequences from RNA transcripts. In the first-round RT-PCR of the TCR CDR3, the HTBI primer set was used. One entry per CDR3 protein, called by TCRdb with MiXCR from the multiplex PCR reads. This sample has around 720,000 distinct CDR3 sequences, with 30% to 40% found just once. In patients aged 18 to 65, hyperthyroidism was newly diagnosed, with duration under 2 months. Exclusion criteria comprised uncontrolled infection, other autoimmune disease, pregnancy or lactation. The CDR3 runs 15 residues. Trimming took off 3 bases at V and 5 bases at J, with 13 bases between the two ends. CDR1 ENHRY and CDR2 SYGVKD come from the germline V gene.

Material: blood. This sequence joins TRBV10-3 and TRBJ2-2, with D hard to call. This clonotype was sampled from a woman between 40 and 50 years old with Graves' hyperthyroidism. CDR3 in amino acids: CAISEKGVGTGELFF. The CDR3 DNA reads TGTGCCATCAGTGAAAAGGGCGTCGGGACCGGGGAGCTGTTTTTT.